This T cell receptor beta chain was observed in a study of blood T cell repertoires in COVID-19 (dated by TCRdb to about 2020). For the wider study: Samples from collaborators originated in the United States, Italy and Spain and spanned both the acute and convalescent phases of COVID-19. The repertoires were released in a freely available public database intended as a resource for research on the immune response to SARS-CoV-2. Where available, HLA class I and class II types were taken from metadata supplied by the sample provider and were not determined by assay-based typing. Sample metadata almost always included a de-identified subject ID, COVID-19 status, age in years and sex. The prospective study material was composed of cDNA or gDNA derived from T cells, B-cell-depleted T cells, or PBMCs. Samples came from the ongoing ImmuneRACE study (first 160 participants) plus 1,254 subjects from 6 global collaborators. Deeply sampled blood TCRbeta repertoires from subjects exposed to, actively infected with, or recovered from COVID-19 were included in the dataset.

The research as a whole found: How much clinical and demographic metadata was included differed by source and by participant, and the metadata was provided uncurated.

At one collaborating source in Seattle, patients were enrolled during active infection and were followed longitudinally through the course of disease. Each collaborating institution followed its own protocols to collect whole blood in K2EDTA tubes. For TCRbeta analysis, collaborators shipped samples in one of three forms: frozen whole blood, isolated PBMCs, or DNA extracted from either of those sample types. TCRbeta CDR3 regions were amplified from genomic DNA by means of the immunoSEQ Assay, a bias-controlled multiplex PCR. As for how the authors treated the data: The number of nucleated cells in each sample was estimated by amplification of reference gene primers within the assay. To quantify the absolute abundance of each unique TCRbeta CDR3 rearrangement, sequence reads were collapsed and filtered. Productive Simpson clonality was computed per sample as the square root of Simpson's diversity index over productive rearrangements. TCRdb holds this immuneACCESS table with in-frame rearrangements only. Some clones are missing; in checked studies, unresolved V genes explain under half, and the rest has no known cause. Clonal size and the V and J genes are those of that table, whereas D and trimming came from the DNA. The sample table lists 77,000 or so clones, roughly 84% of them with a count of one. The top ten clones comprise approximately 7% of the sample.

In the case of this clone: Its antigen remains undetermined. No base quality values were provided; no much bigger clone lies one nucleotide off.

V is pared back by 2 bases and J by 5 bases, with 7 bases lying between the germline termini. Measured from the cysteine to the phenylalanine, the CDR3 is 13 residues long. Kept here is only the CDR3 DNA, which spans 39 bases and is read in frame from base 1. The chain employs TRBV12-3 or TRBV12-4 and TRBJ1-5, with no D gene named confidently. The sample comprised peripheral blood. This clonotype was sampled from a man aged 30 to 39 with COVID-19, enrolled during active disease. The nucleotides are TGTGCCAGCAGTTTATATCCCGATCAGCCCCAGCATTTT. The encoded protein is CASSLYPDQPQHF.